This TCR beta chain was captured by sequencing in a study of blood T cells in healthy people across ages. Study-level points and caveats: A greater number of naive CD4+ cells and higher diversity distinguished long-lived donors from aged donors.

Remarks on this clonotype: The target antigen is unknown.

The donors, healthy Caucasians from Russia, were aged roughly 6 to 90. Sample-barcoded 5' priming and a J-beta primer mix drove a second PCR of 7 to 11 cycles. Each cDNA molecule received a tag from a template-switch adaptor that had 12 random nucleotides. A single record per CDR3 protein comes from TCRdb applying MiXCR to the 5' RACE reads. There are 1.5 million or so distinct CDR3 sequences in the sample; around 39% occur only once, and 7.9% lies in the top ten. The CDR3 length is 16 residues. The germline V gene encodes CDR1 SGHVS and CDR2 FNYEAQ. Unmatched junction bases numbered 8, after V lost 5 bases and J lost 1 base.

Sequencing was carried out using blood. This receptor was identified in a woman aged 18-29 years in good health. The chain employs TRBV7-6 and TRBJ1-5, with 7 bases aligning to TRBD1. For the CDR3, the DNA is TGTGCCAGCAGCAAAGACAGGGTGGGCAGCAATCAGCCCCAGCATTTT. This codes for CASSKDRVGSNQPQHF.